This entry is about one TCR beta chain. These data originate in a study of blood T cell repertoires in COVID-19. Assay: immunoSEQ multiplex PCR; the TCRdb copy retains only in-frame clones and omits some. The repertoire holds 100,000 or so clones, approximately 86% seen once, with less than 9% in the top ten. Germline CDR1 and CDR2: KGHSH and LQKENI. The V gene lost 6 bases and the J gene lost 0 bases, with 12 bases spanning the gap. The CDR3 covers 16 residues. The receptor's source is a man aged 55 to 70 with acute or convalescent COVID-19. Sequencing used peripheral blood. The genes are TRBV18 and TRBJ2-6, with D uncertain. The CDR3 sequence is CASSRVLSSGANVLTF. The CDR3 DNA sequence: TGTGCCAGCTCGCGAGTCTTGTCCTCTGGGGCCAACGTCCTGACTTTC.